The rows below give T cell receptor beta chains drawn from one sample of a study of blood T cells in healthy people across ages. MiXCR was run by TCRdb on the 5' RACE reads, yielding one entry per CDR3 protein. Seen here are about 1.4 million distinct CDR3 sequences, around 59% observed once, and the top ten hold over 6.5%. The sequenced sample consisted of blood. Receptors originate from a man between 18 and 29 years old in good health. The CDR3 runs from the conserved cysteine through the conserved F or W. A D gene is named only where the DNA matches it firmly.

>TRBD2|TRBV6-1
CAGSESGRVNNEQYF
>NA|TRBV9
CASSVAIQSTDTQYF
>TRBD1|TRBV29-1
CSVVTGVATNEKLFF
>NA|TRBV6-5
CASSYPTGEAFF
>NA|TRBV13
CASSLEGRRSSYNEQFF
>NA|TRBV4-3
CASSPRRRPGKLFF
>TRBD1|TRBV20-1
CSADRGWTEAFF
>NA|TRBV14
CASAWNAGRGEQYF
>NA|TRBV4-1
CASRAIPQGNEQFF
>TRBD1|TRBV3-1
CASSRDRAGDYEQYF
>NA|TRBV6-1
CASRGRDTQYF
>NA|TRBV20-1
CSARVDADTDTQYF
>TRBD1|TRBV29-1
CSFWGQGGVGNGYTF
>TRBD1|TRBV9
CASSVQTGVDTQYF
>NA|TRBV20-1
CSARDVAGNIQYF
>NA|TRBV7-2
CASSPRGAGEKLFF
>NA|TRBV7-2
CASSIPATGTASYEQYF
>NA|TRBV12-3/TRBV12-4
CASSSDGGPVTQYF
>NA|TRBV6-2/TRBV6-3
CASSYSSATTEAFF
>TRBD1|TRBV29-1
CSAGTGVTDTQYF
>NA|TRBV20-1
CSAGRSESEKLFF
>NA|TRBV20-1
CSARGTNYNEQYF
>NA|TRBV6-6
CASRAQGGNSPLHF
>TRBD2|TRBV27
CASSLIVGGVREQYF
>TRBD2|TRBV20-1
CSAGEGTGANVLTF
>TRBD2|TRBV6-1
CASSESGLAAYADTQYF
>NA|TRBV29-1
CSVGRYGTHHNFSYNEQFF
>NA|TRBV6-2/TRBV6-3
CASSYSGIMNYTF
>NA|TRBV7-8
CASSSLTGSGYTF
>NA|TRBV14
CASSQVRSDGYTF
>NA|TRBV5-5
CASSFWQGTYEQYF
>TRBD1|TRBV5-1
CASSLLGTGKDEQFF
>TRBD1|TRBV13
CASSRDRVIWREQFF
>TRBD1|TRBV4-2
CASSQEGQGGWETQYF
>NA|TRBV10-3
CAISWGGNTADNEQFF
>NA|TRBV6-1
CASSEARAYEQYF
>TRBD2|TRBV7-8
CASLGGRALNEQFF
>TRBD2|TRBV4-3
CASSQDIASGTLQFF
>TRBD2|TRBV6-2/TRBV6-3
CASSWTRLAKNIQYF
>NA|TRBV27
CASSPGGAWGTQYF
>TRBD1|TRBV20-1
CSALIQGARETQYF
>NA|TRBV15
CATSSLGQSYEQYF
>TRBD1|TRBV6-6
CASSLPGQNYGYTF